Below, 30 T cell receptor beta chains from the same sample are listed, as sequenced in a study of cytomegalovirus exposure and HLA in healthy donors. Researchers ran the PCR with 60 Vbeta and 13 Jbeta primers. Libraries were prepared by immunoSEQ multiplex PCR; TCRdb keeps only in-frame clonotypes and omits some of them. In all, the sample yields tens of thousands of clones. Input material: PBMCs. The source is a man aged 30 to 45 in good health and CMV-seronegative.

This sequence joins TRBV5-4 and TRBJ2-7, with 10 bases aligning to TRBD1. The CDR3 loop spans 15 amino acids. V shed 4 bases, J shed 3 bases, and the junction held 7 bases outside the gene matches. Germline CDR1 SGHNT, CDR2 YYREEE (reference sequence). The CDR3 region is CASSPDRGDIYEQYF. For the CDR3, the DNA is TGTGCCAGCAGCCCGGACAGGGGGGACATCTACGAGCAGTACTTC. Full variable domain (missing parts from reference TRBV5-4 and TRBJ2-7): ETGVTQSPTHLIKTRGQQVTLRCSSQSGHNTVSWYQQALGQGPQFIFQYYREEENGRGNFPPRFSGLQFPNYSSELNVNALELDDSALYLCASSPDRGDIYEQYFGPGTRLTVT.

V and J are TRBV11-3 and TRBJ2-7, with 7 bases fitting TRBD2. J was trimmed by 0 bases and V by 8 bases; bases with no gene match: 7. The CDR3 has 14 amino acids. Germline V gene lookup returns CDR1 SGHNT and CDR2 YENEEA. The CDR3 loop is CASALGGDSYEQYF. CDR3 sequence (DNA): TGTGCCAGCGCCTTGGGGGGGGACTCCTACGAGCAGTACTTC. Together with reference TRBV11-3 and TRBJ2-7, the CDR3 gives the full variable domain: EAGVVQSPRYKIIEKKQPVAFWCNPISGHNTLYWYLQNLGQGPELLIRYENEEAVDDSQLPKDRFSAERLKGVDSTLKIQPAELGDSAVYLCASALGGDSYEQYFGPGTRLTVT.

The CDR3 loop reads CASSLGSSGSYEQYF. CDR3 nucleotides: TGTGCCAGCAGCTTAGGGTCTAGCGGGTCCTACGAGCAGTACTTC. J is TRBJ2-7 and V is TRBV11-3, with 8 bases fitting TRBD2. Trimming took 1 base from V and 1 from J; bases not matched to a gene: 3. Germline V gene lookup returns CDR1 SGHNT and CDR2 YENEEA. This CDR3 has 15 amino acids.

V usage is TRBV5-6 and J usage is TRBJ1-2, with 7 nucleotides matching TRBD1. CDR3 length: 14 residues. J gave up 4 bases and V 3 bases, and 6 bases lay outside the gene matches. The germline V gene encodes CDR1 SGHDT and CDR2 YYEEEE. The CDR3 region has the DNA TGTGCCAGCAGCTCGACAGGGCGCAGCTATGGCTACACCTTC. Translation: CASSSTGRSYGYTF.

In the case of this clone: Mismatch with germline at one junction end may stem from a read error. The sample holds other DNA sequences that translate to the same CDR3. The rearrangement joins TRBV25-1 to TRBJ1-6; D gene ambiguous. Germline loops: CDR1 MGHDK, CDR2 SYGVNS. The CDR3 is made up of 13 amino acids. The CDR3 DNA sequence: TGTGCCAGCACTTCGGACGCGGGTTCACCCCTACACTTT. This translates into CASTSDAGSPLHF.

The DNA of the CDR3 is TGCAGTGTCAGGGGTTACACCCTCCACTTT. Translating it yields CSVRGYTLHF. J is TRBJ1-6 and V is TRBV20-1; D perhaps matches TRBD1 (6 bases). Germline assignment: CDR1 DFQATT and CDR2 SNEGSKA (reference sequence). Trimming removed 7 bases at V and 14 bases at J, with 12 bases between. The CDR3 sequence is 10 residues long.

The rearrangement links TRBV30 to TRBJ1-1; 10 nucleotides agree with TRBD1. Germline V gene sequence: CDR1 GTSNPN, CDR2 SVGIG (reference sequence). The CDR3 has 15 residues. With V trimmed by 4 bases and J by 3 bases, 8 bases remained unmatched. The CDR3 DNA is TGTGCCTGGACCCCCATCGACAGGGGGCACACTGAAGCTTTCTTT. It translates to CAWTPIDRGHTEAFF.

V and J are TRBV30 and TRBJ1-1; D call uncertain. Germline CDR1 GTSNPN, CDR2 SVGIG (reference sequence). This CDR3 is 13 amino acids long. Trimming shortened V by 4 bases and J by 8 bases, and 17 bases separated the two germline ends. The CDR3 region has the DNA TGTGCCTGGAAACTCTCGGTCGAGGGCGAAGCTTTCTTT. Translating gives CAWKLSVEGEAFF.

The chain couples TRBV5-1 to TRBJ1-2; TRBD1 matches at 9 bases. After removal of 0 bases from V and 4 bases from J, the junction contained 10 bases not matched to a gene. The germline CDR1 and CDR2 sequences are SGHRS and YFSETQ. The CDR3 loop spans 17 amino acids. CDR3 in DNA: TGCGCCAGCAGCTTGGACCCTCAGACAGGGGGAATCTATGGCTACACCTTC. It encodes CASSLDPQTGGIYGYTF. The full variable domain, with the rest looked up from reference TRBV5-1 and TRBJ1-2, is KAGVTQTPRYLIKTRGQQVTLSCSPISGHRSVSWYQQTPGQGLQFLFEYFSETQRNKGNFPGRFSGRQFSNSRSEMNVSTLELGDSALYLCASSLDPQTGGIYGYTFGSGTRLTVV.

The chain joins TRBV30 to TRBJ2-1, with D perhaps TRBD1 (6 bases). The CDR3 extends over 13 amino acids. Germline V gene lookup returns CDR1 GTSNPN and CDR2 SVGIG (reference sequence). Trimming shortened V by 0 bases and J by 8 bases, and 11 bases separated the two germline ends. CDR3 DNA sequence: TGTGCCTGGAGTGTATGGGGGCCGGATGAGCAGTTCTTC. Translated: CAWSVWGPDEQFF.

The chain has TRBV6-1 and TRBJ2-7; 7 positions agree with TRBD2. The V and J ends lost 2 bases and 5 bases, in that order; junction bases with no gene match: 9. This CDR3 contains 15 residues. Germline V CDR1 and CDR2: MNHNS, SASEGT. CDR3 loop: CASSEWGQGTNEQYF. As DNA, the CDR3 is TGTGCCAGCAGTGAATGGGGTCAAGGGACTAACGAGCAGTACTTC.

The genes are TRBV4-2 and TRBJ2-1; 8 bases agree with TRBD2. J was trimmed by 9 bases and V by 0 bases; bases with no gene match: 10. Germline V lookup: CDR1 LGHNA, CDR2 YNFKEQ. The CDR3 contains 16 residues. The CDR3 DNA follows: TGTGCCAGCAGCCAAGAACCGGGACTAGTGAGAAGTGAGCAGTTCTTC. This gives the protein CASSQEPGLVRSEQFF.

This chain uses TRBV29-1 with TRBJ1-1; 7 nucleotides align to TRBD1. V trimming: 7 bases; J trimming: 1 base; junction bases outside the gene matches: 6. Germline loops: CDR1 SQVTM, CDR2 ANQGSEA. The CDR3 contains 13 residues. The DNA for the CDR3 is TGCAGCGGCCGACAGGGAGGGAACACTGAAGCTTTCTTT. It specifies CSGRQGGNTEAFF.

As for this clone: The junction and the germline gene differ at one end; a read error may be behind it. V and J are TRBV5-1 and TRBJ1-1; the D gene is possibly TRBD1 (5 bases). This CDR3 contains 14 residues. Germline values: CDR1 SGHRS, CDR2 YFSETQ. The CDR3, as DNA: TGCGCCAGCAGCCCATCGACAGTGAATACTGAAGCTTTCTTT. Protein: CASSPSTVNTEAFF.

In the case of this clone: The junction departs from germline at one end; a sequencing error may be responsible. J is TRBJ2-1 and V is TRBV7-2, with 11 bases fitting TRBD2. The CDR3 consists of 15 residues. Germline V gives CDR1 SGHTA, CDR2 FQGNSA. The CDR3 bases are TGTGCCAGCGGCTTAGCGGGAGGGCGCTACAATGAGCAGTTCTTC. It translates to CASGLAGGRYNEQFF.

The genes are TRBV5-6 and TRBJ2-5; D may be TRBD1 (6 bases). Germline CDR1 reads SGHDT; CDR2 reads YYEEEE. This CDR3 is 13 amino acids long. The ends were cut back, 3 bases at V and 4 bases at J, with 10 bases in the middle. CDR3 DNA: TGTGCCAGCAGCTCGGACAGTATAGAGACCCAGTACTTC. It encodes CASSSDSIETQYF.

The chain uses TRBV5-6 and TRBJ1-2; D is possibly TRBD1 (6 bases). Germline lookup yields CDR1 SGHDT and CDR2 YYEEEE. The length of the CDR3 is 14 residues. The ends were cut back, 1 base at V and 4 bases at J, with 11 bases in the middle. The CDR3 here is CASSLTGGLYGYTF. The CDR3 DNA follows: TGTGCCAGCAGCTTGACGGGGGGGCTCTATGGCTACACCTTC.

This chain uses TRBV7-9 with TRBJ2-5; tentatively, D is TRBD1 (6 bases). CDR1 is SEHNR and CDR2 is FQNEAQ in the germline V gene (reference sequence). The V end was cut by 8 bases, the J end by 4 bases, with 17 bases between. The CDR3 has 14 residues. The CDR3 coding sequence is TGTGCCAGCTCAACCGGAATGGGGGCAGAGACCCAGTACTTC. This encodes CASSTGMGAETQYF. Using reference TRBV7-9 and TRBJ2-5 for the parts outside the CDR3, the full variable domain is DTGVSQNPRHKITKRGQNVTFRCDPISEHNRLYWYRQTLGQGPEFLTYFQNEAQLEKSRLLSDRFSAERPKGSFSTLEIQRTEQGDSAMYLCASSTGMGAETQYFGPGTRLLVL.

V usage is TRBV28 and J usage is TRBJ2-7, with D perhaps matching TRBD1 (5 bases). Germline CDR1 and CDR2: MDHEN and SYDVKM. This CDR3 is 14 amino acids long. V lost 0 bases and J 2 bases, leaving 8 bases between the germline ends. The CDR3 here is CASSLWGRAYEQYF. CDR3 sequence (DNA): TGTGCCAGCAGTTTATGGGGCAGGGCCTACGAGCAGTACTTC.

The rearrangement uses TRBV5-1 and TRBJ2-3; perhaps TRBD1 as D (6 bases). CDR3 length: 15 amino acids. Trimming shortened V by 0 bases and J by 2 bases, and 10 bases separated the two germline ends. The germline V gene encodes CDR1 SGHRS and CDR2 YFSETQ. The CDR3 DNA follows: TGCGCCAGCAGCTTGGCTGGACAGACCACAGATACGCAGTATTTT. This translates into CASSLAGQTTDTQYF.

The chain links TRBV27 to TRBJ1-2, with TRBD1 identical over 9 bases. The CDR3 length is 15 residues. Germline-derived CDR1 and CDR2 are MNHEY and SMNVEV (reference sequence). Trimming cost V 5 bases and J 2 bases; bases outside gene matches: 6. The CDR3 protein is CASSIRQGVNYGYTF. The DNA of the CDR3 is TGTGCCAGCAGTATCCGACAGGGGGTGAACTATGGCTACACCTTC.

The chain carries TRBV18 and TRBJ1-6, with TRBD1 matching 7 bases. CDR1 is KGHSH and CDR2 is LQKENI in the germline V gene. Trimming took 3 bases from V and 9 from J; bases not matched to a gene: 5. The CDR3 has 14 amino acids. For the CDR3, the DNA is TGTGCCAGCTCACCCGACAGGGAAATTTCACCCCTCCACTTT. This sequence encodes CASSPDREISPLHF.

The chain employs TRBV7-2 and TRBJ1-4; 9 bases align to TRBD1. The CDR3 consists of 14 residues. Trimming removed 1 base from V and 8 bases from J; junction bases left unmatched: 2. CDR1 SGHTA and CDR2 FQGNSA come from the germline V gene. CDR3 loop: CASSLGTGVEKLFF. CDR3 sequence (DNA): TGTGCCAGCAGCTTAGGGACAGGGGTAGAAAAACTGTTTTTT.

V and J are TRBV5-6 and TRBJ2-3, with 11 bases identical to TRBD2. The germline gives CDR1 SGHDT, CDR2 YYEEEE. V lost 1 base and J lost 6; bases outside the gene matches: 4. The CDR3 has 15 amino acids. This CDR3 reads CASSLPGLAGDTQYF. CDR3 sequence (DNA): TGTGCCAGCAGCTTGCCCGGACTAGCGGGTGATACGCAGTATTTT.

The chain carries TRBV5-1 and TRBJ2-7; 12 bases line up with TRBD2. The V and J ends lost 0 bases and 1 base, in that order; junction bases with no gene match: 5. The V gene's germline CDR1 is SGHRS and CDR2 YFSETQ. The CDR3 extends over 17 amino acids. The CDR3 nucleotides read TGCGCCAGCAGCTTGGAACTAGCGGGAGGAACATCCTACGAGCAGTACTTC. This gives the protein CASSLELAGGTSYEQYF.

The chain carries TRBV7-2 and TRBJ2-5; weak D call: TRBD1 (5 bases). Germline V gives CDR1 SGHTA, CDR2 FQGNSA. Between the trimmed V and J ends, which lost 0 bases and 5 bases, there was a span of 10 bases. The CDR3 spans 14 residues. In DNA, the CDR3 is TGTGCCAGCAGCTTAGCGCTAAGGGGCGAGACCCAGTACTTC. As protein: CASSLALRGETQYF.

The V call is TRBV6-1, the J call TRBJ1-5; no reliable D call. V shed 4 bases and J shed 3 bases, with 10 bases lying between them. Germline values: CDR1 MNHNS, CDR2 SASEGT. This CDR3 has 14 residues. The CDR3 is CASSAGPDNQPQHF. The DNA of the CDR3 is TGTGCCAGCAGTGCTGGGCCAGACAATCAGCCCCAGCATTTT.

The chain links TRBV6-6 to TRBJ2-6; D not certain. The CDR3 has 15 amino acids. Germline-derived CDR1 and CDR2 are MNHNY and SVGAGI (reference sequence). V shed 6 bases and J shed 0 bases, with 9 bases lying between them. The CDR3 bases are TGTGCCAGCAGCCTAGACCGCTCTGGGGCCAACGTCCTGACTTTC. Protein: CASSLDRSGANVLTF.

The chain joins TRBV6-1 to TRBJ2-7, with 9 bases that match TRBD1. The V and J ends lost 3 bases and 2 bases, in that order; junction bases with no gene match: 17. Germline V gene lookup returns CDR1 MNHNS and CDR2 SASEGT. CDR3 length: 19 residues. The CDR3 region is CASSDTGGQGNRQPYEQYF. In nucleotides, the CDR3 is TGTGCCAGCAGTGATACGGGTGGACAGGGGAACCGACAACCCTACGAGCAGTACTTC.

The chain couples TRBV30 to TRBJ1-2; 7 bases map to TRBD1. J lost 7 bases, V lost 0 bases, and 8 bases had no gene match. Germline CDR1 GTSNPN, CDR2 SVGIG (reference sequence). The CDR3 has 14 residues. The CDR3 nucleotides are TGTGCCTGGAGTGTACCGGGACAGTGGGGTGGCTACACCTTC. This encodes CAWSVPGQWGGYTF.